The table lists the clone carrying this TCR beta chain with a count of one. This sample was taken from a study of blood T cell repertoires in COVID-19. Study as a whole: There were acute and convalescent COVID-19 samples, and they came from the United States, Italy and Spain. Nucleic acid was either cDNA or gDNA, and it came from T cells, B-cell-depleted T cells, or PBMCs.

The authors' processing: Amplification of reference gene primers was used by the study to estimate nucleated cell counts. Only in-frame clones appear in the TCRdb table, and some are missing; sequencing was by immunoSEQ multiplex PCR. That table furnishes V, J and clone size, whereas the DNA furnished D and trimming. The data show hundreds of thousands of clones, 82% seen once. The sequenced material came from peripheral blood. The sequence came from a woman older than 75 with acute or convalescent COVID-19.

The CDR3 coding sequence is TGTGCCAGCACCTTGGGCGGGGGACTTCTCAATGAGCAGTTCTTC. Its translation is CASTLGGGLLNEQFF. The rearrangement joins TRBV6-5 to TRBJ2-1, with TRBD2 matching over 7 bases. This CDR3 has 15 amino acids. Trimming took 7 bases from V and 6 from J; bases not matched to a gene: 12. Germline V gene sequence: CDR1 MNHEY, CDR2 SVGAGI.